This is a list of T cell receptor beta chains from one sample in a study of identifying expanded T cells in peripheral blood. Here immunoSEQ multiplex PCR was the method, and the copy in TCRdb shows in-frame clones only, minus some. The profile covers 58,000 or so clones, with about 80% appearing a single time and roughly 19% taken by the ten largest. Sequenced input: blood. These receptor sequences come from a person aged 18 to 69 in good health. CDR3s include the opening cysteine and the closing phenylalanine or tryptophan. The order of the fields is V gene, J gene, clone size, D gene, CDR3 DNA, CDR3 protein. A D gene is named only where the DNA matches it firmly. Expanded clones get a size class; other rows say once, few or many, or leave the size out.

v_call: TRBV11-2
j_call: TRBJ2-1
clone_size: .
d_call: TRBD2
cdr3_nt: TGTGCCAGCAGTCCTACCCGACTAGCGGATGAGCAGTTCTTC
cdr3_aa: CASSPTRLADEQFF

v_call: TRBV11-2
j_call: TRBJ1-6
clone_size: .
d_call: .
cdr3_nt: TGTGCCAGCAGCCAACCTATGGGCCGGGCCGCTAAAGGGAATTCACCCCTCCACTTT
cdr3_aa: CASSQPMGRAAKGNSPLHF

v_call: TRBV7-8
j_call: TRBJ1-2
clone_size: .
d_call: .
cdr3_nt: TGTGCCAGCAGCTTAGTCAGGGAGGGAGGCTACACCTTC
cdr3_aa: CASSLVREGGYTF

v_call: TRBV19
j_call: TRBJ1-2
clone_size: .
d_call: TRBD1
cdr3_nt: TGTGCCAGTACTCGGGCCGGACAGGCGCGGGTAGGCTACACCTTC
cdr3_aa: CASTRAGQARVGYTF

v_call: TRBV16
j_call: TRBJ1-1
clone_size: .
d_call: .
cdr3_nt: TGTGCCAGCAGCCAGTCACAGGGGAACACTGAAGCTTTCTTT
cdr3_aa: CASSQSQGNTEAFF

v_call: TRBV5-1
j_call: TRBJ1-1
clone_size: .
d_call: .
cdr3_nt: TGCGCCAGCAGCTACAAACCCGCCGTTGAAGCTTTCTTT
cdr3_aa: CASSYKPAVEAFF

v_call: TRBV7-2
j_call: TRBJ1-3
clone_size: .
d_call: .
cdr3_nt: TGTGCCAGCAGCCCCTGGGGTTCTGGAAACACCATATATTTT
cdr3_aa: CASSPWGSGNTIYF

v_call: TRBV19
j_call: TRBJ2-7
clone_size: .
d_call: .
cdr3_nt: TGTGCCAGCTCCCGGGACACCCGGGCGGACGAGCAGTACTTC
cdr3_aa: CASSRDTRADEQYF

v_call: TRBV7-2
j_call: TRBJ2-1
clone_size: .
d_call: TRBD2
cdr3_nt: TGTGCCAGCAGCAAGACTAGCGGGAGCGTCAATGAGCAGTTCTTC
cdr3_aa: CASSKTSGSVNEQFF

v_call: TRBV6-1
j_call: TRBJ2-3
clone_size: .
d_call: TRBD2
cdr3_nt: TGTGCCAGCAGTGAAGCGAGGACTAGAGTCGATACGCAGTATTTT
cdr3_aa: CASSEARTRVDTQYF

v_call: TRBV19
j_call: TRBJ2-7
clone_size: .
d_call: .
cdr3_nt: TGTGCCAGCACTGAGGGGGGAGGCTCATACGAGCAGTACTTC
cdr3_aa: CASTEGGGSYEQYF

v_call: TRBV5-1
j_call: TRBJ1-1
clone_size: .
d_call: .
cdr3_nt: TGCGCCAGCAGCTTGGTCGATAAGAACACTGAAGCTTTCTTT
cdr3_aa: CASSLVDKNTEAFF

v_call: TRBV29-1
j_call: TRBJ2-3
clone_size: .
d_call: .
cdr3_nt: TGCAGCGTTGTCCAGCATACGCAGTATTTT
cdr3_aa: CSVVQHTQYF

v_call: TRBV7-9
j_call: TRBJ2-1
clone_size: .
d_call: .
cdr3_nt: TGTGCCAGCAGCTGGAGCGCTAACTACAATGAGCAGTTCTTC
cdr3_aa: CASSWSANYNEQFF

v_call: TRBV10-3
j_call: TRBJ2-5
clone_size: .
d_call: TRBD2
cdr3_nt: TGTGCCATCATGGGTTCTAGCGGACAAGAGACCCAGTACTTC
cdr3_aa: CAIMGSSGQETQYF

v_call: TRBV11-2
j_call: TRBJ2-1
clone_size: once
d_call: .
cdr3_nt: TGTGCCAGCAAGGAGGACGGTGTTCACAATGAGCAGTTCTTC
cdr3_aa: CASKEDGVHNEQFF

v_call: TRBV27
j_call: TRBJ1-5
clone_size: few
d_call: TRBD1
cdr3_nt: TGTGCCAGCAGTTTAAGGCCAGGGGGACAGCCCCAGCATTTT
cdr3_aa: CASSLRPGGQPQHF

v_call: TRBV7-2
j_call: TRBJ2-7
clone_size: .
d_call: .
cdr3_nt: TGTGCCAGCAGCTTAGGCCGGTCAAGAACCTACGAGCAGTACTTC
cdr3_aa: CASSLGRSRTYEQYF

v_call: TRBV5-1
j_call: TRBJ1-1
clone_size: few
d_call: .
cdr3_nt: TGCGCCAGCAGCTTGGCCGCGACAGGCGGTGAATTCTTT
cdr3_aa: CASSLAATGGEFF

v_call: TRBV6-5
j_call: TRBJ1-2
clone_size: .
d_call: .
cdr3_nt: TGTGCCAGCAGCGAACAGGGCTACTATGGGGGCTACACCTTC
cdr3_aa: CASSEQGYYGGYTF

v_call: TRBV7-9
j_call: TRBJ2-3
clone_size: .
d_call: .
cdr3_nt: TGTGCCAGCAGCCCCGGCCGGGATACGCAGTATTTT
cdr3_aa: CASSPGRDTQYF

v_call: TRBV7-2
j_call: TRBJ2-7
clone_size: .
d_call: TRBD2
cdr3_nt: TGTGCCAGCAGGCCCGGGGGACTAGCGGGAGCTGGGGAGCAGTACTTC
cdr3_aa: CASRPGGLAGAGEQYF

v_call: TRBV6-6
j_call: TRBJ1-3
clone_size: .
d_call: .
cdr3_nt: TGTGCCAGCACCCCTCGTGGAAACACCATATATTTT
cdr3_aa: CASTPRGNTIYF

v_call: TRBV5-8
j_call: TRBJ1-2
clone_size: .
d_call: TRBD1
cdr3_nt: TGTGCCAGCAGCTCAAACCCCCAGGGGGACTATGGCTACACCTTC
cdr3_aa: CASSSNPQGDYGYTF

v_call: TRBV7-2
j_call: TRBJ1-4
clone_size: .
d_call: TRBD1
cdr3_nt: TGTGCCAGCAGCTCCGGGACAGGGGACGAAAAACTGTTTTTT
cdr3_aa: CASSSGTGDEKLFF

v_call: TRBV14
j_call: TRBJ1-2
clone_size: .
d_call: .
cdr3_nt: TGTGCCAGCAGCCAAGATCTGGGGCTGGCAAGACATTATGGCTACACCTTC
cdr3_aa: CASSQDLGLARHYGYTF

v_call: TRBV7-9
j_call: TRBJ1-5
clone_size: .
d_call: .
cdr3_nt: TGTGCCAGCAGCGATCCAGGTAGCAATCAGCCCCAGCATTTT
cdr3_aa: CASSDPGSNQPQHF

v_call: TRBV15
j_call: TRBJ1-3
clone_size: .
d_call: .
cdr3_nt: TGTGCCACCAGCAGAGGAACTGGAAACACCATATATTTT
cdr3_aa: CATSRGTGNTIYF

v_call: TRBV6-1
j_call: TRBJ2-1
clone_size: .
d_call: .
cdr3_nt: TGTGCCAGCAGTGATGTTGTTTTCTGGGTCTTC
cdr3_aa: CASSDVVFWVF

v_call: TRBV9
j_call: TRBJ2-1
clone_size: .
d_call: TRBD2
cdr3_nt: TGTGCCAGCAGCCCCCCCGGACTAGCGGGAGGGAGCTACAATGAGCAGTTCTTC
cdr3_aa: CASSPPGLAGGSYNEQFF

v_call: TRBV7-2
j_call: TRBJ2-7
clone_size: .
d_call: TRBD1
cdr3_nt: TGTGCCAGCAGCCAAACCGGGACAGGGGTTCCCTACGAGCAGTACTTC
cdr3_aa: CASSQTGTGVPYEQYF

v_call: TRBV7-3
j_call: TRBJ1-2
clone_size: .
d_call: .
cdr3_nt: TGTGCCAGCATAAAACCGGCAATCAATGGCTACACCTTC
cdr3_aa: CASIKPAINGYTF

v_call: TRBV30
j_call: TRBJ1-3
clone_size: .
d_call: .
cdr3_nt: TGTGCCTGGACAAATTGGGCCGGGACCGTGGGAAACACCATATATTTT
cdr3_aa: CAWTNWAGTVGNTIYF